This T cell receptor beta chain was sequenced in a study of technical replicates of blood from several donors. Profiling relied on immunoSEQ multiplex PCR, and the TCRdb table lists in-frame clones only, not all of them. Altogether 62,000 or so clones are present, about 87% being singletons, with the ten largest covering 5.1%. The V and J ends lost 3 bases and 4 bases respectively, with 13 bases between them. Germline V lookup: CDR1 LNHDA, CDR2 SQIVND (reference sequence). CDR3 length equals 15 residues. The table lists this clone with a count of one. Sequencing was carried out using PBMCs. This clonotype was sampled from a human donor in good health. Some clones in this sample may be carry-over from other donors' samples. This sequence joins TRBV19 and TRBJ1-5; no definite D call. The CDR3 DNA sequence: TGTGCCAGTAGTATGTCTTCGGCTAGGAATCAGCCCCAGCATTTT. Amino acid sequence: CASSMSSARNQPQHF.